What follows describes a single T cell receptor (beta chain). Its target antigen remains unknown. Base qualities were left out, and no much larger clone turns up one base away. TCRbeta CDR3 regions were amplified from genomic DNA using the immunoSEQ Assay, a bias-controlled multiplex PCR. As for the authors' bioinformatics: Nucleated cell counts per sample were estimated from amplification of reference gene primers within the assay. To quantify the absolute abundance of each unique TCRbeta CDR3 rearrangement, sequence reads were collapsed and filtered. Productive Simpson clonality was computed per sample as the square root of Simpson's diversity index over productive rearrangements. This is the immuneACCESS table as TCRdb keeps it, with only in-frame sequences that have V and J called. A part of the clones is gone; compared with another copy, unresolved V genes explain less than half, and the rest is unexplained. V and J calls and clone size come straight from that table; D and trimming were deduced from the DNA. For this sample there are about 410,000 clones; around 86% appear just once. The ten largest clonotypes hold 1.4% of the sample.

This sample is part of a study of blood T cell repertoires in COVID-19 (dated by TCRdb to about 2020). Study-level background: Samples covering the acute and convalescent phases of COVID-19 were provided by collaborators in the United States, Italy and Spain. The dataset comprised deeply sampled blood TCRbeta repertoires from subjects exposed to, actively infected with, or recovered from COVID-19. The sample metadata nearly always contained a de-identified subject ID, COVID-19 status, age in years and sex. The samples were drawn from two sources: the first 160 participants of the ongoing ImmuneRACE study, and 950 to 1,500 subjects contributed by 6 global collaborators. The material from the prospective study consisted of cDNA or gDNA derived from T cells, B-cell-depleted T cells, or PBMCs. HLA class I and class II types, where available, came from metadata supplied by the sample provider rather than from assay-based typing. The repertoires were released in a freely available public database intended as a resource for research on the immune response to SARS-CoV-2. On the study overall, not on this receptor specifically: Clinical and demographic metadata were provided uncurated, with the amount varying by source and participant.

The CDR3, cysteine through phenylalanine, is 14 amino acids long. The only DNA kept is the CDR3, 42 bases in frame from the first base. A distance of 11 bases separates the germline ends of V and J, which lose 2 bases and 4 bases respectively. The germline V gene (reference sequence) provides CDR1 LNHNV and CDR2 YYDKDF. Whole blood was collected in K2EDTA tubes by collaborating institutions according to the institutions' own protocols. Collaborator samples were shipped for TCRbeta analysis as frozen whole blood, isolated PBMCs, or DNA extracted from either sample type. The chain employs TRBV15 and TRBJ1-1; no D gene can be assigned with confidence. Sequencing used peripheral blood. The receptor comes from a woman aged 30 to 39 with active or convalescent COVID-19. The CDR3 sequence is CATSRSQVGTEAFF. The sequence in DNA is TGTGCCACCAGCAGATCTCAGGTTGGCACTGAAGCTTTCTTT.